The TCR beta chain under discussion was sequenced for a study of Ad26.COV2.S vaccination and SARS-CoV-2 variants. The V gene's germline CDR1 is KGHDR and CDR2 SFDVKD. With 1 base removed from V and 5 bases from J, the gap between germline ends came to 13 bases. The CDR3 sequence is 16 residues long. Sequencing used immunoSEQ multiplex PCR; TCRdb keeps in-frame clones, though not all of them. Altogether 300,000 to 400,000 clones are present, 90% to 95% being singletons, with the ten largest covering around 4.2%. The genes are TRBV24-1 and TRBJ2-2, with a tentative D call TRBD2 (6 bases). The sample in question was peripheral blood, obtained after recovery from COVID-19. The source of this sequence is a human donor who had recovered from COVID-19. The CDR3, as DNA: TGTGCCACCAGTGATTTTGGAGGGGTTAGGACCGGGGAGCTGTTTTTT. Translation gives CATSDFGGVRTGELFF.